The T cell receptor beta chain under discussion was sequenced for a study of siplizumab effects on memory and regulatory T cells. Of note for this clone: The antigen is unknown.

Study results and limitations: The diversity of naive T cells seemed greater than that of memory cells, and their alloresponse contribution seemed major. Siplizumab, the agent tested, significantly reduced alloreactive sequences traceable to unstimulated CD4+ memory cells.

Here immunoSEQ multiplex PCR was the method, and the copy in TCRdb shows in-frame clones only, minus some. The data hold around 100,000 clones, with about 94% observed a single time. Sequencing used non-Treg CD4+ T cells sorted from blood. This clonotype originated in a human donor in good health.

The chain's CDR3 is CASSFLQGYGYTF. The CDR3 region has the DNA TGTGCCAGCAGCTTCTTACAGGGCTATGGCTACACCTTC. The V gene is TRBV7-2, the J gene TRBJ1-2; D may be TRBD1 (6 bases). CDR3 length equals 13 residues. Germline CDR1 and CDR2: SGHTA and FQGNSA. Trimming took off 3 bases at V and 4 bases at J, with 9 bases between the two ends.